Listed below are T cell receptor beta chains from one sample, sequenced in a study of blood T cells in healthy people across ages. TCRdb re-derived calls from the 5' RACE reads in MiXCR, one entry per CDR3 protein. The sample shows about 1.1 million distinct CDR3 sequences, 35% to 40% of them seen only once. The sequencing sample was made of blood. The receptors shown here come from a young man in good health. CDR3s include the opening cysteine and the closing phenylalanine or tryptophan. Each record gives: clone size, D gene, V gene, CDR3 length, J gene, CDR3 DNA, CDR3 protein. The D gene is left open where the match is weak. For some rows the clone size is stated as once, few or many, or as a class when expanded; others skip it.

few	-	TRBV10-3	14	TRBJ1-5	TGTGCCATCAGTGACCAGGTCGGCAATCAGCCCCAGCATTTT	CAISDQVGNQPQHF
-	-	TRBV20-1	13	TRBJ1-2	TGCAGTGCTAGAGGAGGGACGTATGATGGCTACACCTTC	CSARGGTYDGYTF
few	-	TRBV20-1	13	TRBJ2-7	TGCAGTGCCAGTCCGGGTACGACCTACGAGCAGTACTTC	CSASPGTTYEQYF
few	-	TRBV4-1	13	TRBJ1-6	TGCGCCAGCACTCGCAGTTTGGTATCTCCCCTCCACTTT	CASTRSLVSPLHF
-	-	TRBV20-1	11	TRBJ1-3	TGCAGTGCTAGAGAGGGAAACACCATATATTTT	CSAREGNTIYF
-	-	TRBV14	15	TRBJ2-1	TGTGCCAGCAGCCGCATCGGTTCATCGAGGGATGAGCAGTTCTTC	CASSRIGSSRDEQFF
few	TRBD1	TRBV13	15	TRBJ1-4	TGTGCCAGCAGCTCCTTCGACAGGGGGAATGAAAAACTGTTTTTT	CASSSFDRGNEKLFF
-	-	TRBV25-1	14	TRBJ1-4	TGTGCCAGCAGTGAGTCAGGGGCTTCCGAAAAACTGTTTTTT	CASSESGASEKLFF
once	-	TRBV6-6	12	TRBJ1-6	TGTGCCAGCAGTTCCGCCCCGGAGGGCCTCCACTTT	CASSSAPEGLHF
few	-	TRBV7-2	15	TRBJ1-5	TGTGCCAGCAGCTTAGCGGGGGGGGCAAATCAGCCCCAGCATTTT	CASSLAGGANQPQHF
-	-	TRBV29-1	14	TRBJ1-2	TGCAGCGTTGGGGTTTATGGGAAGAACTATGGCTACACCTTC	CSVGVYGKNYGYTF
many	-	TRBV7-2	12	TRBJ2-5	TGTGCCAGCAGCTTTTATGTACAGACCCAGTACTTC	CASSFYVQTQYF
many	-	TRBV15	14	TRBJ2-1	TGTGCCACCAGCAGAGATAATAGCTACAATGAGCAGTTCTTC	CATSRDNSYNEQFF